This T cell receptor beta chain comes out of a study of shared clonotypes between healthy human individuals (dated by TCRdb to 2019 to 2021). Context from the whole study: The cohort included three men and a couple of women between 18 and 49 years of age. Per donor, three plates each were used for CD4 naive and CD4 memory, two for CD8 naive, and one for CD8 memory. The study deeply sequenced blood TCR repertoires of about five healthy adults to estimate repertoire size and the extent of clonotype sharing between individuals. To increase sequencing depth and limit assay-specific biases, different laboratories used diverse techniques to prepare libraries and sequence TCR repertoires. Each donor's leukapheresis produced roughly between roughly 0.85 and 9 billion PBMCs. Study-wide conclusions, independent of this receptor: Based on pairwise subsampling, the degree of clonotype sharing among donors was expected to be affected by sequencing depth. When a handful of donors were compared, the shared fraction of clonotypes was roughly 4.8% for naive CD4, about 4% for naive CD8, 2% to 2.5% for memory CD4, and 0.35% to 0.4% for memory CD8. Compared with non-shared clonotypes, the clonotypes found in all four sorted-subset donors had higher generation probabilities. Naive subsets generally had larger estimated clonotype richness than memory subsets did. The small number of donors limited the genetic and exposure-history diversity represented. Incomplete sequencing was indicated by rarefaction of sorted-subset datasets, despite the large sequencing depth. Sampling was restricted to blood, and TCR repertoires in tissues likely differ from the TCR repertoires found in blood.

Using the deep immunoSEQ assay, multiplex PCR amplified TCR CDR3 regions from genomic DNA. Extracted genomic DNA from each cell subset was distributed evenly across all wells of several immunoSEQ 96-well plates, and each plate was treated as a replicate. For sorted subsets, around 200 ng genomic DNA, equal to some 30,000 T cell genomes, was loaded into each replicate PCR. The purified libraries were quantified using a Qubit 3.0 fluorometer, sized with a Bioanalyzer 2100, and then quantified again using the KAPA Library Quantification kit. Each immunoSEQ 96-well plate was sequenced on its own single-read 150-cycle Illumina NextSeq 550 flow cell. On the study's bioinformatics: Because the immunoSEQ output held only junctional sequences and lacked quality scores, the filtering could not match the filtering applied to full-length reads. Sequences were annotated with PyIR, a Python wrapper for IgBLAST v1.9, using IMGT germline references to assign V/J genes and CDR3. Reads were removed for weak V/J assignments (E-value above 1e-6), missing CDR3, stop codons, out-of-frame junctions, or ambiguous translated residues. V3J clonotypes were defined as sequences sharing the same inferred V gene, J gene, and CDR3 amino acid sequence. To compute the percentage overlap between repertoires, the number of shared unique clonotypes was divided by the size of the smaller repertoire. RTK rarefaction, the Chao1 estimator, and Recon v2.1 estimates of unobserved clonotypes were used to assess repertoire richness. OLGA was used to compute generation probabilities for all TCRbeta clonotypes that the gDNA method yielded from a handful of donors. TCRdb took this table from immuneACCESS and kept in-frame rearrangements with V and J called. Such tables lack part of the clones; where checked against another copy, unresolved V genes explain under half of the gap, and the rest is unexplained. V, J and clone size were drawn from that table, and D and trimming were deduced from the DNA. Recorded for this sample are around 750,000 clones; about 74% of them occurred a single time. Of the sample, under 2% is held by the ten largest clones.

A remark on this clone: No cognate antigen has been identified for it. Base-call qualities are not available, and no considerably larger clone is one nucleotide away.

Donors were healthy HIV-negative adults with no recently reported acute infections or vaccinations. Every donor was a Caucasian adult living in Nashville, Tennessee, USA. CD4+ T cells were enriched through magnetic negative selection, after which naive cells were positively selected on CD45RA and the remaining negative fraction served as the memory subset. Blood was obtained by leukapheresis, after which PBMCs were separated by Ficoll-Histopaque density gradient centrifugation and cryopreserved in liquid nitrogen vapor phase. Analytical flow cytometry was used to check the purity and quantity of each magnetically sorted T cell population. Each sorted fraction had its genomic DNA isolated and then quantified by UV absorbance on a Nanodrop 2000c. This clonotype was sampled from a woman in her 30s in good health. Source material: memory CD4+ T cells sorted from blood. The label giving this sample's cell subset or site can be read as: CD45RA-negative fraction.

The DNA sequence is given as TGTGCCAGCAGTTCAACTAGCGGGGAGACCTACGAGCAGTACTTC. Translated, this gives CASSSTSGETYEQYF. The rearrangement combines TRBV6-5 with TRBJ2-7; the central 10 bases match TRBD2. From the cysteine up to the phenylalanine, the CDR3 has a length of 15 residues. Of the read, only the CDR3 DNA is kept; its 45 bases are in frame from base 1. After removal of 4 bases from V and 2 bases from J, the junction retains 5 bases not matched to a gene. Sequences MNHEY (CDR1) and SVGAGI (CDR2) are obtained from the germline V gene.